This T cell receptor (beta chain) emerged from a study of regulatory T cells in long-lasting Graves disease. As for the study in general: Treatment with antithyroid drugs for over 5 years, together with positive TSH receptor antibodies, meant persistent Graves' disease.

V gave up 4 bases and J gave up 1 base; unmatched junction bases: 6. CDR3 length: 16 amino acids. Per germline, CDR1 SGHTA and CDR2 FQGNSA. Study conclusions and caveats: Persistent cases favored TRBV28, TRBJ1-2 and TRBJ2-5. Persistent Graves' cases showed lower TCR diversity than newly diagnosed cases. Samples came from peripheral blood alone, without thyroid tissue.

Documented time point: persistent/refractory GD, antithyroid drugs over 5 years with positive TRAb. The TCR library was made from RNA extracted from PBMCs. Sequencing libraries for TCR beta were prepared with iRepertoire HTBI primers and Arm-PCR of CDR3 regions. In TCRdb, the multiplex PCR reads were re-called with MiXCR into one record per CDR3 protein. Here the sample spans around 460,000 distinct CDR3 sequences, about 20% being singletons. This clonotype has at least ten counts. The antigen is not known. The source of this sequence is a female donor with Graves disease. This chain uses TRBV7-2 with TRBJ2-5; TRBD2 matches 10 bases. Material: peripheral blood mononuclear cells (PBMCs), obtained when the disease was refractory, from a patient treated with antithyroid drugs. The CDR3 region is CASSSSSGRTQETQYF. The CDR3 DNA is TGTGCCAGCAGCTCTTCTAGCGGGAGAACCCAAGAGACCCAGTACTTC.